Following are 17 T cell receptor beta chains from one sample sequenced in a study of T-cell reconstitution after alpha-beta-depleted transplantation in children. Study-level results: T-cell counts and diversity were attributed mostly to newly produced T cells one year after transplant.

It was with unique molecular identifiers that the TCRbeta library was prepared. TCRdb called the PCR reads again in MiXCR, with one record for every CDR3 protein. The table includes about 300,000 distinct CDR3 sequences, roughly 7.8% detected once. Their antigen targets remain unknown. This material consisted of peripheral blood, taken 360 days after TCRalphabeta/CD19-depleted stem cell transplant. The receptor source for this set is a female patient aged 2-9 years who had a stem cell transplant for Fanconi anemia, so the T cells may come from the graft donor.

In its sample, this clonotype was seen a few times. The V and J genes are TRBV7-3 and TRBJ2-1; the D is unclear. V was clipped by 2 bases and J by 0 bases, with 11 bases between them. Germline CDR1 reads SGHTA; CDR2 reads FQGTGA. The CDR3 contains 16 residues. The CDR3 bases are TGTGCCAGCAGCTTAGACGGGCCGTTCTCCTACAATGAGCAGTTCTTC. This sequence encodes CASSLDGPFSYNEQFF.

This clonotype was seen only a few times. V gene TRBV11-2 combines with J gene TRBJ2-7; D could derive from TRBD1 or TRBD2 (5 bases each). In germline, CDR1 is SGHAT, CDR2 FQNNGV. Trimming cost V 5 bases and J 1 base, with 18 bases left between them. The CDR3 extends over 16 amino acids. The CDR3 loop reads CASSPRLSGRSYEQYF. CDR3 bases: TGTGCCAGCAGCCCGAGGTTGTCGGGACGATCCTACGAGCAGTACTTC.

This clonotype was seen repeatedly, ten times or more. The gene calls are TRBV24-1 and TRBJ2-5, with D perhaps TRBD2 (5 bases). The CDR3 is 16 amino acids. The V gene's germline CDR1 is KGHDR and CDR2 SFDVKD. Trimming took 1 base from V and 2 from J, leaving 13 bases between them. The CDR3 here is CATSDFKLSGQETQYF. The CDR3 DNA sequence: TGTGCCACCAGTGATTTTAAATTATCGGGACAAGAGACCCAGTACTTC.

This clonotype was counted many times. This chain uses TRBV6-5 with TRBJ2-2; no reliable D call. There are 15 residues in the CDR3. Germline V CDR1 and CDR2: MNHEY, SVGAGI. V lost 1 base and J 1 base, leaving 7 bases between the germline ends. In DNA, the CDR3 is TGTGCCAGCAGTTACTATCACGTGAACACCGGGGAGCTGTTTTTT. Translating it yields CASSYYHVNTGELFF.

This clonotype was seen more than once but under ten times. The chain is built from TRBV7-6 and TRBJ1-4; no definite D call. V was clipped by 4 bases and J by 8 bases, with 5 bases between them. Germline V gene data show CDR1 as SGHVS and CDR2 as FNYEAQ. This CDR3 has 11 residues. CDR3 amino acids: CASSSAEKLFF. The DNA for the CDR3 is TGTGCCAGCAGCTCGGCGGAAAAACTGTTTTTT.

This chain joins TRBV11-2 and TRBJ1-1; D might be TRBD1 (5 bases). The germline V and J ends were trimmed by 5 bases and 4 bases, with 23 bases remaining between them. The CDR3 spans 17 residues. Per germline, CDR1 SGHAT and CDR2 FQNNGV. In DNA, the CDR3 is TGTGCCAGCAGCCGATTGTCCGGGGACGCTTGGGGCACTGAAGCTTTCTTT. Its protein product is CASSRLSGDAWGTEAFF.

There are many counts of this clonotype. The chain carries TRBV24-1 and TRBJ2-5; a weak D match, TRBD1 (6 bases). V lost 10 bases to trimming and J lost 2 bases, with 19 bases between them. CDR1 is KGHDR, CDR2 SFDVKD, per germline. CDR3 size: 15 residues. The CDR3 loop is CATASGAALQETQYF. CDR3 in DNA: TGTGCCACGGCTTCAGGGGCCGCACTTCAAGAGACCCAGTACTTC.

The rearrangement uses TRBV9 and TRBJ2-2, with no clear D. V shed 0 bases and J shed 4 bases, with 4 bases lying between them. This CDR3 spans 13 amino acids. Per the germline V gene, CDR1 is SGDLS and CDR2 is YYNGEE. CDR3 amino acids: CASSVAATGELFF. For the CDR3, the DNA is TGTGCCAGCAGCGTAGCCGCCACCGGGGAGCTGTTTTTT.

Regarding this clonotype: This may be a read error: a much more frequent sequence differs by one nucleotide. The chain uses TRBV5-1 and TRBJ1-1; a weak D match, TRBD1 (6 bases). The CDR3 spans 15 residues. V was trimmed by 0 bases and J by 1 base, leaving 10 bases between them. The germline CDR1 and CDR2 sequences are SGHRS and YFSETQ. The CDR3 spells CASSLVGGRNTEAFF. The CDR3 nucleotides are TGCGCCAGCAGCTTGGTAGGGGGGCGGAACACTGAAGCTTTCTTT.

J is TRBJ1-6 and V is TRBV6-2 or TRBV6-3; no clear D. The CDR3 length is 12 residues. Germline CDR1 is MNHEY and CDR2 is SVGEGT. Deletions cut 5 bases from V and 9 bases from J, with 8 bases between. As DNA, the CDR3 is TGTGCCAGCAGTCCGCTTCCTTCACCCCTCCACTTT. Its translation is CASSPLPSPLHF.

The sample holds a few counts of this clonotype. V usage is TRBV7-9 and J usage is TRBJ1-2; tentatively, D is TRBD1 (5 bases). The CDR3 covers 13 residues. Germline assignment: CDR1 SEHNR and CDR2 FQNEAQ (reference sequence). Trimming shortened V by 6 bases and J by 6 bases, and 14 bases separated the two germline ends. CDR3 sequence reads: CASRPGYGDGYTF. In DNA, the CDR3 is TGTGCCAGCAGGCCAGGGTACGGGGATGGCTACACCTTC.

There are many counts of this clonotype. This rearrangement joins TRBV5-6 to TRBJ1-1; no definite D call. The CDR3 loop spans 13 amino acids. Germline loops: CDR1 SGHDT, CDR2 YYEEEE. V was shortened by 5 bases and J by 0 bases, with 8 bases between the two germline ends. The CDR3 bases are TGTGCCAGCAGACTGGAGATGAACACTGAAGCTTTCTTT. As protein: CASRLEMNTEAFF.

This clonotype was observed many times. The CDR3 loop is CASSSGHPGELFF. The CDR3 DNA follows: TGTGCCAGCAGCTCCGGACATCCCGGGGAGCTGTTTTTT. The chain has TRBV7-7 and TRBJ2-2, with D perhaps matching TRBD1 (5 bases). V was cut by 4 bases and J by 6 bases, with 9 bases left in between. This CDR3 comprises 13 residues. Germline CDR1 reads SSHAT; CDR2 reads FNYEAQ (reference sequence).

This clonotype was observed a handful of times. The chain has TRBV18 and TRBJ2-7; 9 bases are a match to TRBD1. The CDR3 loop spans 15 amino acids. Unmatched junction bases numbered 5, after V lost 3 bases and J lost 2 bases. In germline, CDR1 is KGHSH, CDR2 LQKENI. The CDR3 sequence: CASSPGQGLAYEQYF. The CDR3 DNA is TGTGCCAGCTCACCGGGACAGGGATTAGCCTACGAGCAGTACTTC. Looking up the rest from reference TRBV18 and TRBJ2-7 gives the full variable domain: NAGVMQNPRHLVRRRGQEARLRCSPMKGHSHVYWYRQLPEEGLKFMVYLQKENIIDESGMPKERFSAEFPKEGPSILRIQQVVRGDSAAYFCASSPGQGLAYEQYFGPGTRLTVT.

The chain combines TRBV5-1 with TRBJ2-1, with 7 bases fitting TRBD2. The germline CDR1 and CDR2 sequences are SGHRS and YFSETQ. The CDR3 is 12 residues long. The trim removed 4 bases at V and 10 bases at J, leaving 5 bases unmatched. CDR3 loop: CASSPGGAEQFF. CDR3 sequence (DNA): TGCGCCAGCAGCCCGGGAGGTGCCGAGCAGTTCTTC.

The genes are TRBV18 and TRBJ2-7; a weak D match, TRBD2 (7 bases). Looked up from germline, CDR1 is KGHSH and CDR2 is LQKENI. Deletions cut 3 bases from V and 3 bases from J, with 18 bases between. This CDR3 comprises 16 residues. The CDR3 DNA reads as TGTGCCAGCTCACCCACCCGGGGGGCGCTCGGCTACGAGCAGTACTTC. It specifies CASSPTRGALGYEQYF.

The gene calls are TRBV14 and TRBJ2-5, with D tentatively TRBD2 (6 bases). This CDR3 has 14 residues. Trimming stripped 4 bases from V and 4 bases from J, with 13 bases between. Germline V CDR1 and CDR2: SGHDN, FVKESK. The CDR3 is CASSLPGVGETQYF. The DNA of the CDR3 is TGTGCCAGCAGCCTCCCGGGGGTAGGAGAGACCCAGTACTTC.